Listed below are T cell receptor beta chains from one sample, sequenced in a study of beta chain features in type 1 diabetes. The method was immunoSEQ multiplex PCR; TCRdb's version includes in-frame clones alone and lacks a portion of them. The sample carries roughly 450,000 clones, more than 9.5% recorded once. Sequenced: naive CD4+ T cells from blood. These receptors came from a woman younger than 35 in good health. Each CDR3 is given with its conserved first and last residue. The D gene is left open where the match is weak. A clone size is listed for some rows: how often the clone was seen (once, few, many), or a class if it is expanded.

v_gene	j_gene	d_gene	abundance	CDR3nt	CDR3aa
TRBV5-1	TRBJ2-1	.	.	TGCGCCAGCTGCTTTACGACAAGCAATGAGCAGTTCTTC	CASCFTTSNEQFF
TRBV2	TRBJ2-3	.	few	TGTGCCAGCAGTGCGGGGAGCAGCACAGATACGCAGTATTTT	CASSAGSSTDTQYF
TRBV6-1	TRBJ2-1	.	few	TGTGCCAGCAGTGAAGCTGCGCCGGGGTACAATGAGCAGTTCTTC	CASSEAAPGYNEQFF
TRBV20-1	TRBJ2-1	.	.	TGCAGTGCGCATGAAAGGAATGAGCAGTTCTTC	CSAHERNEQFF
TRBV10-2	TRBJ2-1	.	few	TGCGCCAGCAGTGAAGGGGGAGGCTCCTACAATGAGCAGTTCTTC	CASSEGGGSYNEQFF
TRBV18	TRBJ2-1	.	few	TGTGCCAGCTCACCCTATTCCATAAGCTCCTACAATGAGCAGTTCTTC	CASSPYSISSYNEQFF
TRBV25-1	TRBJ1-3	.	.	TGTGCCAGCAGTGATGCGGGGCTTTACACCATATATTTT	CASSDAGLYTIYF
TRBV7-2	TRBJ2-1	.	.	TGTGCCAGCAGCTTGAGGTTCCTCCGGAACAATGAGCAGTTCTTC	CASSLRFLRNNEQFF
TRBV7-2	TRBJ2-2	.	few	TGTGCCAGCAGCTTAGCGTGGGACACCGGGGAGCTGTTTTTT	CASSLAWDTGELFF
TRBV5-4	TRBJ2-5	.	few	TGTGCCAGCAGCTTTGGGCGACGGACAAAGGGAGAGACCCAGTACTTC	CASSFGRRTKGETQYF
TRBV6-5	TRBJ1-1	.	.	TGTGCCAGCAGTACGGGACTGAGGAACACTGAAGCTTTCTTT	CASSTGLRNTEAFF
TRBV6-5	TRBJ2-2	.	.	TGTGCCAGCAGTACCCCGGGTACCGGGGAGCTGTTTTTT	CASSTPGTGELFF
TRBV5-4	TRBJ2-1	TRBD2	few	TGTGCCAGCAGCTTCAGGACTAGCGCAAACAATGAGCAGTTCTTC	CASSFRTSANNEQFF
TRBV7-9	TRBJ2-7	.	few	TGTGCCAGCAGCCCACAGGGAGGAGAGCAGTACTTC	CASSPQGGEQYF
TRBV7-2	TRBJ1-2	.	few	TGTGCCAGCAGCTTATCGGGCTCTGGCTATGGCTACACCTTC	CASSLSGSGYGYTF
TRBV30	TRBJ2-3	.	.	TGTGCCTGGAGATCACCTCGAGGCACAGATACGCAGTATTTT	CAWRSPRGTDTQYF